The rows below give T cell receptor beta chains drawn from one sample of a study of T cell responses to AZD1222 COVID-19 vaccine. Method: immunoSEQ multiplex PCR; TCRdb's copy keeps in-frame clones and lacks some. This table holds about 98,000 clones, roughly 80% found once. The sequencing used peripheral blood, collected on day 0 of AZD1222 vaccination. These receptors all stem from an adult in good health. Each CDR3 is given with its conserved first and last residue. The order of the fields is D gene, V gene, J gene, clone size, CDR3 length, CDR3 protein, CDR3 DNA. D genes are given only for firm matches. The listing skips clone size in some rows; elsewhere it reads once, few, many or a size class.

d_call: -
v_call: TRBV5-5
j_call: TRBJ1-3
clone_size: -
cdr3_length: 17
cdr3_aa: CASSPPWGAYSGNTIYF
cdr3_nt: TGTGCCAGCAGCCCCCCCTGGGGGGCCTACTCTGGAAACACCATATATTTT

d_call: -
v_call: TRBV4-2
j_call: TRBJ2-1
clone_size: -
cdr3_length: 12
cdr3_aa: CASSQDISEQFF
cdr3_nt: TGTGCCAGCAGCCAAGACATTTCTGAGCAGTTCTTC

d_call: -
v_call: TRBV3-1/TRBV3-2
j_call: TRBJ1-5
clone_size: -
cdr3_length: 15
cdr3_aa: CASSHRSGLDQPQHF
cdr3_nt: TGTGCCAGCAGCCACAGGTCAGGGCTCGATCAGCCCCAGCATTTT

d_call: -
v_call: TRBV11-3
j_call: TRBJ2-2
clone_size: once
cdr3_length: 14
cdr3_aa: CASSTGIGAGELFF
cdr3_nt: TGTGCCAGCAGCACAGGGATCGGGGCCGGGGAGCTGTTTTTT

d_call: -
v_call: TRBV6-2/TRBV6-3
j_call: TRBJ1-6
clone_size: -
cdr3_length: 15
cdr3_aa: CASSSAGAGSRPLHF
cdr3_nt: TGTGCCAGCAGTTCTGCCGGCGCAGGCTCTCGACCCCTCCACTTT

d_call: -
v_call: TRBV28
j_call: TRBJ1-1
clone_size: -
cdr3_length: 15
cdr3_aa: CASSLRNRLNTEAFF
cdr3_nt: TGTGCCAGCAGTTTAAGGAACAGACTGAACACTGAAGCTTTCTTT

d_call: -
v_call: TRBV7-2
j_call: TRBJ2-1
clone_size: few
cdr3_length: 15
cdr3_aa: CASGLEIHHTSEQFF
cdr3_nt: TGTGCCAGCGGCCTTGAGATTCACCACACCTCTGAGCAGTTCTTC

d_call: -
v_call: TRBV28
j_call: TRBJ1-5
clone_size: -
cdr3_length: 16
cdr3_aa: CASGPSGRTSNQPQHF
cdr3_nt: TGTGCCAGCGGACCCTCCGGTAGAACCAGCAATCAGCCCCAGCATTTT

d_call: -
v_call: TRBV18
j_call: TRBJ2-3
clone_size: -
cdr3_length: 12
cdr3_aa: CASSPRTDTQYF
cdr3_nt: TGTGCCAGCTCGCCTCGGACAGATACGCAGTATTTT

d_call: TRBD2
v_call: TRBV5-1
j_call: TRBJ2-5
clone_size: -
cdr3_length: 15
cdr3_aa: CASRPGGFSQETQYF
cdr3_nt: TGCGCCAGCAGGCCCGGGGGGTTCAGCCAAGAGACCCAGTACTTC

d_call: TRBD1
v_call: TRBV7-8
j_call: TRBJ1-1
clone_size: -
cdr3_length: 13
cdr3_aa: CASSLKQGTGAFF
cdr3_nt: TGTGCCAGCAGCTTAAAACAGGGGACCGGGGCTTTCTTT

d_call: -
v_call: TRBV7-9
j_call: TRBJ1-3
clone_size: once
cdr3_length: 15
cdr3_aa: CASSLTGIEGNTIYF
cdr3_nt: TGTGCCAGCAGTCTTACAGGGATTGAGGGAAACACCATATATTTT

d_call: -
v_call: TRBV30
j_call: TRBJ1-6
clone_size: -
cdr3_length: 14
cdr3_aa: CAWSVPGHSSPLHF
cdr3_nt: TGTGCCTGGAGTGTACCGGGACACAGCTCACCCCTCCACTTT

d_call: -
v_call: TRBV11-3
j_call: TRBJ2-1
clone_size: -
cdr3_length: 11
cdr3_aa: CASSSTDEQFF
cdr3_nt: TGTGCCAGCAGCTCGACTGATGAGCAGTTCTTC

d_call: -
v_call: TRBV10-3
j_call: TRBJ1-5
clone_size: -
cdr3_length: 15
cdr3_aa: CAISESIGQNQPQHF
cdr3_nt: TGTGCCATCAGTGAGTCGATCGGGCAGAATCAGCCCCAGCATTTT

d_call: TRBD2
v_call: TRBV30
j_call: TRBJ2-1
clone_size: -
cdr3_length: 14
cdr3_aa: CACKRGGSYNEQFF
cdr3_nt: TGTGCCTGTAAGCGGGGGGGCTCCTACAATGAGCAGTTCTTC

d_call: TRBD2
v_call: TRBV6-4
j_call: TRBJ2-3
clone_size: -
cdr3_length: 17
cdr3_aa: CASREILAGGFTDTQYF
cdr3_nt: TGTGCCAGCAGGGAGATACTAGCGGGAGGGTTCACAGATACGCAGTATTTT

d_call: -
v_call: TRBV6-5
j_call: TRBJ1-1
clone_size: -
cdr3_length: 14
cdr3_aa: CASSYSDLHTEAFF
cdr3_nt: TGTGCCAGCAGTTACTCTGACCTTCACACTGAAGCTTTCTTT

d_call: TRBD1
v_call: TRBV7-2
j_call: TRBJ1-3
clone_size: -
cdr3_length: 14
cdr3_aa: CAVTTGAAGNTIYF
cdr3_nt: TGTGCCGTAACCACAGGGGCCGCAGGAAACACCATATATTTT

d_call: -
v_call: TRBV4-1
j_call: TRBJ1-1
clone_size: many
cdr3_length: 16
cdr3_aa: CASSQASGSMNTEAFF
cdr3_nt: TGCGCCAGCAGCCAGGCATCGGGATCGATGAACACTGAAGCTTTCTTT

d_call: -
v_call: TRBV2
j_call: TRBJ1-5
clone_size: -
cdr3_length: 14
cdr3_aa: CASSVGLSNQPQHF
cdr3_nt: TGTGCCAGCAGCGTGGGACTCAGCAATCAGCCCCAGCATTTT

d_call: -
v_call: TRBV28
j_call: TRBJ1-6
clone_size: -
cdr3_length: 17
cdr3_aa: CASSLGLLAVGNSPLHF
cdr3_nt: TGTGCCAGCAGTTTAGGTCTCCTGGCGGTCGGGAATTCACCCCTCCACTTT

d_call: -
v_call: TRBV19
j_call: TRBJ2-7
clone_size: -
cdr3_length: 14
cdr3_aa: CAGSSPDYNYEQYF
cdr3_nt: TGTGCCGGTAGTAGCCCTGACTACAACTACGAGCAGTACTTC

d_call: TRBD1
v_call: TRBV11-3
j_call: TRBJ2-5
clone_size: -
cdr3_length: 15
cdr3_aa: CASSSGQGGEETQYF
cdr3_nt: TGTGCCAGCAGCTCCGGACAGGGGGGGGAAGAGACCCAGTACTTC

d_call: TRBD1
v_call: TRBV5-8
j_call: TRBJ2-3
clone_size: -
cdr3_length: 17
cdr3_aa: CASSLGVWGQAGDTQYF
cdr3_nt: TGTGCCAGCAGCTTGGGGGTTTGGGGACAGGCAGGGGATACGCAGTATTTT

d_call: -
v_call: TRBV5-1
j_call: TRBJ1-4
clone_size: -
cdr3_length: 13
cdr3_aa: CASSLDANEKLFF
cdr3_nt: TGCGCCAGCAGCTTGGATGCTAATGAAAAACTGTTTTTT

d_call: TRBD1
v_call: TRBV3-1/TRBV3-2
j_call: TRBJ1-2
clone_size: few
cdr3_length: 16
cdr3_aa: CASSPTGGGGYYGYTF
cdr3_nt: TGTGCCAGCAGCCCGACAGGGGGCGGGGGTTACTATGGCTACACCTTC

d_call: -
v_call: TRBV9
j_call: TRBJ1-4
clone_size: once
cdr3_length: 14
cdr3_aa: CASSVGGVDEKLFF
cdr3_nt: TGTGCCAGCAGCGTAGGAGGGGTAGATGAAAAACTGTTTTTT